These T cell receptor beta chains were read from a single sample in a study of CXCR3-negative and CXCR3-positive naive CD8 T cells. TCRdb reworked the 5' RACE reads into one entry per CDR3 protein, no DNA. The record lists tens of thousands of distinct CDR3 sequences, of which the ten most abundant hold approximately 0.5%. The specimen was naive CXCR3+ CD8+ T cells from blood. These receptors were taken from a human donor in good health. Some clones in this sample may be carry-over from other donors' samples. Each CDR3 is given with its conserved first and last residue.

CSVTLWGEVYNEQFF	TRBV29-1	TRBJ2-1
CSVVGLAGEETQYF	TRBV29-1	TRBJ2-5
CARASFYNEQFF	TRBV6-6	TRBJ2-1
CSVEDPRGETSYNEQFF	TRBV29-1	TRBJ2-1
CASSHHSRGPFNEQFF	TRBV4-3	TRBJ2-1
CASSFERTGLNTEAFF	TRBV12-1	TRBJ1-1
CASSQEPDGLGKGEKLFF	TRBV4-1	TRBJ1-4
CASHPGGNTGELFF	TRBV5-1	TRBJ2-2
CSVEGGQGVYEQYF	TRBV29-1	TRBJ2-7
CASTTPLDGEERAVTIGELFF	TRBV7-9	TRBJ2-2
CSVSSGRDFTGELFF	TRBV29-1	TRBJ2-2
CASSFPIERQGTDEDYGYTF	TRBV7-9	TRBJ1-2
CSARGGGQTPYEQYF	TRBV20-1	TRBJ2-7
CASSLSVSPQYF	TRBV28	TRBJ2-7
CASSAGGQPQHF	TRBV12-3/TRBV12-4	TRBJ1-5
CASSAGENSPLHF	TRBV6-4	TRBJ1-6
CSGGQGGYEQYF	TRBV29-1	TRBJ2-7
CASSFIPGPSSDTQYF	TRBV7-2	TRBJ2-3
CASSVAGGPNEQFF	TRBV9	TRBJ2-1
CSVEYTYNEQFF	TRBV29-1	TRBJ2-1
CASSPNPVIKYQPQHF	TRBV18	TRBJ1-5
CASSSGLAGVIETQYF	TRBV28	TRBJ2-5
CASTPDSLNTEAFF	TRBV7-9	TRBJ1-1
CSGTGTRGTEAFF	TRBV29-1	TRBJ1-1
CASSQPGQGAGYTF	TRBV4-3	TRBJ1-2
CASSLRGVYEQYF	TRBV5-1	TRBJ2-7
CATSDLPGASYNEQFF	TRBV24-1	TRBJ2-1
CASSQDTYPQVDEQYF	TRBV4-3	TRBJ2-7
CASSVAGANTGELFF	TRBV9	TRBJ2-2
CASSLEGLEAYEQYF	TRBV12-3/TRBV12-4	TRBJ2-7
CASSSKRDEQFF	TRBV7-2	TRBJ2-1